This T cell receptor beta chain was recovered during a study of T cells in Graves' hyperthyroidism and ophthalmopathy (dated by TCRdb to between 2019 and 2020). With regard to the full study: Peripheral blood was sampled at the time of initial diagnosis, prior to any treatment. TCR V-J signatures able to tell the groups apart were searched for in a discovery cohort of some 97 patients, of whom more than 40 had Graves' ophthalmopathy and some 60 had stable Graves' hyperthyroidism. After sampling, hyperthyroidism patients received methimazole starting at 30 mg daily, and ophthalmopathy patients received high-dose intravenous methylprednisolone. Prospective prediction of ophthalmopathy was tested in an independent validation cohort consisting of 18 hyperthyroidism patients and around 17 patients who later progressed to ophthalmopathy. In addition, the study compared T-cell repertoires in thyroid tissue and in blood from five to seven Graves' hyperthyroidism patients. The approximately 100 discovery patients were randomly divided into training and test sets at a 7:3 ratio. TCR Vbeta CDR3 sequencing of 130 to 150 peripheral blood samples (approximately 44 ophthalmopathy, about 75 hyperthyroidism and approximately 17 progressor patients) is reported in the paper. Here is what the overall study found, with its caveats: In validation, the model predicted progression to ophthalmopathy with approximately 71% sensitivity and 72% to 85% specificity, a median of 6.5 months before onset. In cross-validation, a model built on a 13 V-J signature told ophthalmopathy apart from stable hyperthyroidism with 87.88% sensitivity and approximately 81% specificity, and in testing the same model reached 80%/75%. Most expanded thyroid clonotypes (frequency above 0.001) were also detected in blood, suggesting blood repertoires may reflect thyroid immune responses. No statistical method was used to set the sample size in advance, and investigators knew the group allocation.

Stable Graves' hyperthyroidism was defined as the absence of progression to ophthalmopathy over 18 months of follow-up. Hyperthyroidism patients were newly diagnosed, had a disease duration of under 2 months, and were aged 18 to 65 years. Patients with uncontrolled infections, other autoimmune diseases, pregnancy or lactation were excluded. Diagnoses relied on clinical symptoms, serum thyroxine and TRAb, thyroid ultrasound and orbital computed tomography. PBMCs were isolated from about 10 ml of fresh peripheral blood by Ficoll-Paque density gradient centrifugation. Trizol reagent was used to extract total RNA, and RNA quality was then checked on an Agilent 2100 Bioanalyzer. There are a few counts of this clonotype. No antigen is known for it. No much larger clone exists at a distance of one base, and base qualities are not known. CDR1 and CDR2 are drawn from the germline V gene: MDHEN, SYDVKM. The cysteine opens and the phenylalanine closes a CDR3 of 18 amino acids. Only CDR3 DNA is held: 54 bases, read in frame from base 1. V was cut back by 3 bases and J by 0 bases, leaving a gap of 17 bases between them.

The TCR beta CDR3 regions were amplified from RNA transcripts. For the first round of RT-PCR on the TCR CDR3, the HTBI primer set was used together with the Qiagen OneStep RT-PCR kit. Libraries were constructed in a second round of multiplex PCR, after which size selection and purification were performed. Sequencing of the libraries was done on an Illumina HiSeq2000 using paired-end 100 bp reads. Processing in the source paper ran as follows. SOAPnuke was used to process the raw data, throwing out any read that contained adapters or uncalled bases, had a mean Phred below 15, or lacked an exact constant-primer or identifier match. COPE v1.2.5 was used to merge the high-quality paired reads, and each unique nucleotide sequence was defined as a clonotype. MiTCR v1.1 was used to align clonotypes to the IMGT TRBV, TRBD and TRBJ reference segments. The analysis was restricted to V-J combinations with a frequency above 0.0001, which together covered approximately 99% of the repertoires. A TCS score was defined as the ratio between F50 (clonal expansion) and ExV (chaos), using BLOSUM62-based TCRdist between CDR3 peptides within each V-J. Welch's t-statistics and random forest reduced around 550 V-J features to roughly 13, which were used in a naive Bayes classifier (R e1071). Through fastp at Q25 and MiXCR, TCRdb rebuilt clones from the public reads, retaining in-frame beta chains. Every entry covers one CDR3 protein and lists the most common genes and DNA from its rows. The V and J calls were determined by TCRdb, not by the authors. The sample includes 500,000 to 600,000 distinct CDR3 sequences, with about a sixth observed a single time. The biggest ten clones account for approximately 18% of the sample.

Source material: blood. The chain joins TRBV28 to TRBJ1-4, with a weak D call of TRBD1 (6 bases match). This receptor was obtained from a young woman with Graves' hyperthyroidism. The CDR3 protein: CASSFGLQGGTTNEKLFF. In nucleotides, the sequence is TGTGCCAGCAGTTTTGGTTTACAGGGTGGAACAACTAATGAAAAACTGTTTTTT.